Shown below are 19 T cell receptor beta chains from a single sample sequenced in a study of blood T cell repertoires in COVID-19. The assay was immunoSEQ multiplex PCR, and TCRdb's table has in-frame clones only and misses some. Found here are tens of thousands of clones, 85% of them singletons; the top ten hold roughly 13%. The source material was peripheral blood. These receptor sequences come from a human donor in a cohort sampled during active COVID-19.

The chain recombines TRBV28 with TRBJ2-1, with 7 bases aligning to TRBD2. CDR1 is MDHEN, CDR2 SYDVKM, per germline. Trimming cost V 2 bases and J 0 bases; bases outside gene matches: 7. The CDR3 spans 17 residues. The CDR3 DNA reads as TGTGCCAGCAGTTTAGAAGCGGGGTTTTCCTCCTACAATGAGCAGTTCTTC. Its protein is CASSLEAGFSSYNEQFF.

CDR3 DNA: TGCGCCAGCAGCCAAGTGGTTTCGGACAGAACCTACGAGCAGTACTTC. It encodes CASSQVVSDRTYEQYF. The chain has TRBV4-3 and TRBJ2-7, with D possibly matching TRBD1 (6 bases). The CDR3 has 16 residues. Germline CDR1 and CDR2: LGHNA and YSLEER. V lost 1 base, J lost 2 bases, and 15 bases lay in between.

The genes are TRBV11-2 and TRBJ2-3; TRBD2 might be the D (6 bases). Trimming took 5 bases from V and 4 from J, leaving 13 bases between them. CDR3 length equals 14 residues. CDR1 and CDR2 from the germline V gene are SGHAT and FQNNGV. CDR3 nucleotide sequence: TGTGCCAGCAGCCCCGACCGGGGGTCAGATACGCAGTATTTT. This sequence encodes CASSPDRGSDTQYF.

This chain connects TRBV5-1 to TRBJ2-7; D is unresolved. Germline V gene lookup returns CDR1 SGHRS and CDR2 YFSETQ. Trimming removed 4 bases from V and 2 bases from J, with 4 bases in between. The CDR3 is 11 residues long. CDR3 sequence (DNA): TGCGCCAGCAGCGGCACCTACGAGCAGTACTTC. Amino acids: CASSGTYEQYF.

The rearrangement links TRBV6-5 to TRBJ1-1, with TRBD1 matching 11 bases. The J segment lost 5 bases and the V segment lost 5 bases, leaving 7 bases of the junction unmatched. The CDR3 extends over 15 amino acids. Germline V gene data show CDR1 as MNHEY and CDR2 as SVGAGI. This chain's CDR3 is CASSPPGQGETEAFF. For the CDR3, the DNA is TGTGCCAGCAGTCCTCCGGGACAGGGGGAGACTGAAGCTTTCTTT.

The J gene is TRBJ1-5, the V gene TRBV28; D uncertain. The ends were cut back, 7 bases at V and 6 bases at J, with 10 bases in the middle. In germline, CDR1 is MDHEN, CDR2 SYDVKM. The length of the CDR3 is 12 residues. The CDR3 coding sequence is TGTGCCAGCACCTTGGCAGGTCAGCCCCAGCATTTT. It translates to CASTLAGQPQHF.

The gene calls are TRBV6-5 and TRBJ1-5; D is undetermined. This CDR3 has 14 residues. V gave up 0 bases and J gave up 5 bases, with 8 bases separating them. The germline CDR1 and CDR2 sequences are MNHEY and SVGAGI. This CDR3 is CASSYSRGYQPQHF. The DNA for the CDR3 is TGTGCCAGCAGTTACTCACGAGGGTATCAGCCCCAGCATTTT.

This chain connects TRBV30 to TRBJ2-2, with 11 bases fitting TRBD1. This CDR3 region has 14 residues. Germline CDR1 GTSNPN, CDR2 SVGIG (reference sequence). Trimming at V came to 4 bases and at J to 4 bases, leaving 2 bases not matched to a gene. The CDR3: CAWTGQGGTGELFF. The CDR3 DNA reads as TGTGCCTGGACGGGACAGGGGGGCACCGGGGAGCTGTTTTTT.

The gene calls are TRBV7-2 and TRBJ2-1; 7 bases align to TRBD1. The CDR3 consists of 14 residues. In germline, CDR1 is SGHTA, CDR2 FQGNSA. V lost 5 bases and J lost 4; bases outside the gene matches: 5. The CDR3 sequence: CASSPGQAYNEQFF. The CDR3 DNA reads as TGTGCCAGCAGCCCTGGACAGGCGTACAATGAGCAGTTCTTC.

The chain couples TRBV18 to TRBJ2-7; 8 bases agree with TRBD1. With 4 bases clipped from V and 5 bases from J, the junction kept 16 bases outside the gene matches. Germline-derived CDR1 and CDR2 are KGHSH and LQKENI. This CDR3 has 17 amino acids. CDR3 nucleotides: TGTGCCAGCTCACTTCTACCCTCGGTCGGGACAGGTAACGAGCAGTACTTC. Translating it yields CASSLLPSVGTGNEQYF.

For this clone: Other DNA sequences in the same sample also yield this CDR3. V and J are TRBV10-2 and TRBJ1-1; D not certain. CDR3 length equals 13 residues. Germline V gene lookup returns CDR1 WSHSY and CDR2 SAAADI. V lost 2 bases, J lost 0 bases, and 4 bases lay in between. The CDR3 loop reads CASSETVNTEAFF. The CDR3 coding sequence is TGCGCCAGCAGTGAGACTGTGAACACTGAAGCTTTCTTT.

The DNA for the CDR3 is TGCAGTGCTAGTGGGCAGCGAAAGCCTGAGCAGTTCTTC. This sequence encodes CSASGQRKPEQFF. This chain links TRBV20-1 with TRBJ2-1; unclear D gene. The CDR3 has 13 residues. Germline-derived CDR1 and CDR2 are DFQATT and SNEGSKA (reference sequence). Between the trimmed V and J ends, which lost 3 bases and 9 bases, there was a span of 15 bases.

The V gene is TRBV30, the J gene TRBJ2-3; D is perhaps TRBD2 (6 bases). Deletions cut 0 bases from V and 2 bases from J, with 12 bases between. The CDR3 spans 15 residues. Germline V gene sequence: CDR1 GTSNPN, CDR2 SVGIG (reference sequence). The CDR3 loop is CAWSVLAGLTDTQYF. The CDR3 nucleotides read TGTGCCTGGAGTGTACTGGCGGGGCTCACAGATACGCAGTATTTT.

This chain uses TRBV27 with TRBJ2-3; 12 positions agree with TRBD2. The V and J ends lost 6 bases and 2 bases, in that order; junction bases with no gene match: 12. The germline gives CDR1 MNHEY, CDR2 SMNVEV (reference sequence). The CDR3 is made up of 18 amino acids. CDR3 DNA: TGTGCCAGCAGGACTAGCGGGAGTTTTATAGTCAACACAGATACGCAGTATTTT. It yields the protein CASRTSGSFIVNTDTQYF.

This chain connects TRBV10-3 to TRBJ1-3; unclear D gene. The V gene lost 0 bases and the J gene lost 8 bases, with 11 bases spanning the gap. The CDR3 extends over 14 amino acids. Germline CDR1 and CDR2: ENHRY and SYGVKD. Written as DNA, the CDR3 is TGTGCCATCAGTGAGTCTGCAGGTTCGCACACCATATATTTT. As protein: CAISESAGSHTIYF.

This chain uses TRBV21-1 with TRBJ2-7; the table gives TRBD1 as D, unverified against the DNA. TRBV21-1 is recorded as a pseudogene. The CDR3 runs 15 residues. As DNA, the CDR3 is TGTGCCAGCAGTAATCTGACAGGGGCCTCCTACGAGCAGTACTTC. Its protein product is CASSNLTGASYEQYF.

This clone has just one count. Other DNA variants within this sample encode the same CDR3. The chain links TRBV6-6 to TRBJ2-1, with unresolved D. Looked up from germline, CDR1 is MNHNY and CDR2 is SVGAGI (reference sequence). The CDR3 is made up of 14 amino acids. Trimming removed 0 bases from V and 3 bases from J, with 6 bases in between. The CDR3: CASSYSRVYNEQFF. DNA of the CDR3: TGTGCCAGCAGTTACTCGAGAGTCTACAATGAGCAGTTCTTC.

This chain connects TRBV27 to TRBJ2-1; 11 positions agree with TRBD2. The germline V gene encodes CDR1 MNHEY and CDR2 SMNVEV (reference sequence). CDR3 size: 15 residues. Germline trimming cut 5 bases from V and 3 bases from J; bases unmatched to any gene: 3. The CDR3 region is CASSALAGVYNEQFF. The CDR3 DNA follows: TGTGCCAGCAGTGCACTAGCGGGAGTCTACAATGAGCAGTTCTTC.

This CDR3 reads CASTRLGAGDSDTQYF. CDR3 nucleotides: TGTGCCAGCACCCGCCTCGGGGCGGGAGACTCAGATACGCAGTATTTT. V usage is TRBV28 and J usage is TRBJ2-3, with 7 positions matching TRBD2. The CDR3 length is 16 residues. Germline V gene sequence: CDR1 MDHEN, CDR2 SYDVKM. V gave up 7 bases and J gave up 4 bases; unmatched junction bases: 14.